These T cell receptor beta chains were read from a single sample in a study of blood T cell repertoires in COVID-19. Using immunoSEQ multiplex PCR, the repertoire was profiled, and TCRdb retains in-frame clones only, with some absent. This sample has 250,000 to 300,000 clones, with about four fifths found just once. Sequencing was performed on peripheral blood. These receptors all stem from a man aged 80 or over with acute or convalescent COVID-19. Both conserved end residues are trimmed from each CDR3.

v_call,j_call,cdr3_aa
TRBV5-4,TRBJ2-1,ASSRGQAEQF
TRBV5-1,TRBJ2-7,ASSLERGEQY
TRBV27,TRBJ1-6,ASSPGTNSYNSPLH
TRBV2,TRBJ2-1,ASKQAGGPGNEQF
TRBV30,TRBJ1-2,AWTTPGIFYGYT
TRBV7-2,TRBJ2-7,ASSAQTGGWIEQY
TRBV30,TRBJ2-1,AWSQVFSYNEQF
TRBV30,TRBJ2-5,AWSVQSETQY
TRBV27,TRBJ2-5,ASKHLTGTQETQY
TRBV4-1,TRBJ1-6,ASSQDYQGASYNSPLH
TRBV29-1,TRBJ1-1,SVEKGPPGTEAF
TRBV24-1,TRBJ2-2,ATSASTGSTGELF
TRBV12-3/TRBV12-4,TRBJ2-3,ASSFWGPDTQY
TRBV27,TRBJ1-3,ASSRPGTAVNTIY
TRBV5-1,TRBJ2-3,ASSPGTSGGFTDTQY